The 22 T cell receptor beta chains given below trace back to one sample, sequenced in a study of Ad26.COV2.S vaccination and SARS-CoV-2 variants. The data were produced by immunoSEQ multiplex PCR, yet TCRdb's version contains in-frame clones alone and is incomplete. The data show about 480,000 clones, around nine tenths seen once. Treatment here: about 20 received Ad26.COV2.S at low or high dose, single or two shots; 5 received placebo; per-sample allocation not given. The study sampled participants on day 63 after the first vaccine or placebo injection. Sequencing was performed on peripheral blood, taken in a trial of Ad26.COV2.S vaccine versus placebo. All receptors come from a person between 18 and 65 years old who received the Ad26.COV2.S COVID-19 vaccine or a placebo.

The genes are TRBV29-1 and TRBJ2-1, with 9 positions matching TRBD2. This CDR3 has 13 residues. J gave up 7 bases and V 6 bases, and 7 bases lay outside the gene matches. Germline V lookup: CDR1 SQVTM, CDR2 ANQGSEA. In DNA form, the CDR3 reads TGCAGCGTCCGGGGGACTAGCTATAATGAGCAGTTCTTC. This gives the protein CSVRGTSYNEQFF.

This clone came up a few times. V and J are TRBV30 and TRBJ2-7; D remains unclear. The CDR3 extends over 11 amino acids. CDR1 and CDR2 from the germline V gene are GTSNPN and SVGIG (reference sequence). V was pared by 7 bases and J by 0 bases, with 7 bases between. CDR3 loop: CAYQASYEQYF. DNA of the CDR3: TGTGCCTACCAGGCCTCCTACGAGCAGTACTTC.

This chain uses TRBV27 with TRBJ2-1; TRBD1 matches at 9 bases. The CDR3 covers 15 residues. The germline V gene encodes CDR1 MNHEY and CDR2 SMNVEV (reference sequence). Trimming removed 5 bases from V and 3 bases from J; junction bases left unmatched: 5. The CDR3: CASSLGTGIYNEQFF. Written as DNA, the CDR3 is TGTGCCAGCAGTCTAGGGACAGGGATCTACAATGAGCAGTTCTTC.

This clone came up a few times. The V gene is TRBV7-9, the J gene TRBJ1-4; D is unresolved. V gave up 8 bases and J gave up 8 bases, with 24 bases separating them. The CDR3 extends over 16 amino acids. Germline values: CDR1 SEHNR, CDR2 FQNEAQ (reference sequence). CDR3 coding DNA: TGTGCCAGCTCAACTGGGGTGGAGGCGGTCGGAGAAAAACTGTTTTTT. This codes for CASSTGVEAVGEKLFF.

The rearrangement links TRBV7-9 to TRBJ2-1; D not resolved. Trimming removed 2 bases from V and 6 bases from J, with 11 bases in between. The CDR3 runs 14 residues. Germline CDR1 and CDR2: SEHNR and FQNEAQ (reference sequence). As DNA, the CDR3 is TGTGCCAGCAGCTTACCTCCACGAACCAATGAGCAGTTCTTC. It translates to CASSLPPRTNEQFF. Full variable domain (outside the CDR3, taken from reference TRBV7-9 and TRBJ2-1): DTGVSQNPRHKITKRGQNVTFRCDPISEHNRLYWYRQTLGQGPEFLTYFQNEAQLEKSRLLSDRFSAERPKGSFSTLEIQRTEQGDSAMYLCASSLPPRTNEQFFGPGTRLTVL.

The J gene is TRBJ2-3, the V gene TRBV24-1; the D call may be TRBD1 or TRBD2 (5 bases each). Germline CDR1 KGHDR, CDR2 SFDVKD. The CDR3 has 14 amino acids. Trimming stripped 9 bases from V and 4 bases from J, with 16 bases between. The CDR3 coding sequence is TGTGCCACCGGGGAGAGCAGGGCCCCAGATACGCAGTATTTT. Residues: CATGESRAPDTQYF.

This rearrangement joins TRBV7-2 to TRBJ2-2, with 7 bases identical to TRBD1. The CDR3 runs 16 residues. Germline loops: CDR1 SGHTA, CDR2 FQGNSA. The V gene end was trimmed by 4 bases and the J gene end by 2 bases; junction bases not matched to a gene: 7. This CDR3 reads CASSSWTGVNTGELFF. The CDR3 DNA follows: TGTGCCAGCAGCTCTTGGACAGGAGTTAACACCGGGGAGCTGTTTTTT.

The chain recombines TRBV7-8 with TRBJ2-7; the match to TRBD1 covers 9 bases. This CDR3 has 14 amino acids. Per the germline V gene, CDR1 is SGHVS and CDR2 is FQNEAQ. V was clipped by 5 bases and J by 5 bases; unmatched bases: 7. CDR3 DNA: TGTGCCAGCAGCCCCCGGGACAGGGATGACGAGCAGTACTTC. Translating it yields CASSPRDRDDEQYF.

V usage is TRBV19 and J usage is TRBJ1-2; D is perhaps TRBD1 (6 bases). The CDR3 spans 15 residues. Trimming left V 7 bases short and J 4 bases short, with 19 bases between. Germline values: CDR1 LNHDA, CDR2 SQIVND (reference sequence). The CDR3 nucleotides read TGTGCCAGTAACCCACAGGGTAACCGGGGCTATGGCTACACCTTC. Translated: CASNPQGNRGYGYTF.

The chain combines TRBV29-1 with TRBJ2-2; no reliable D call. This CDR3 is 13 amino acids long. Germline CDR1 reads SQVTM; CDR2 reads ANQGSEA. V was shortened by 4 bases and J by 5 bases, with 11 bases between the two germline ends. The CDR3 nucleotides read TGCAGCGTTGCGGCCAGTGGGACCGGGGAGCTGTTTTTT. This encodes CSVAASGTGELFF.

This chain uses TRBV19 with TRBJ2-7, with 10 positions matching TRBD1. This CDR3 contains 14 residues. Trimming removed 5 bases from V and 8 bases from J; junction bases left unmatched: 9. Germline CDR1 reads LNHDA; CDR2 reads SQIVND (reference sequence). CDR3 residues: CASSAGTGVGQQYF. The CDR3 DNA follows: TGTGCCAGTAGTGCCGGGACAGGGGTAGGGCAGCAGTACTTC. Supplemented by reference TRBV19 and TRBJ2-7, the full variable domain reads DGGITQSPKYLFRKEGQNVTLSCEQNLNHDAMYWYRQDPGQGLRLIYYSQIVNDFQKGDIAEGYSVSREKKESFPLTVTSAQKNPTAFYLCASSAGTGVGQQYFGPGTRLTVT.

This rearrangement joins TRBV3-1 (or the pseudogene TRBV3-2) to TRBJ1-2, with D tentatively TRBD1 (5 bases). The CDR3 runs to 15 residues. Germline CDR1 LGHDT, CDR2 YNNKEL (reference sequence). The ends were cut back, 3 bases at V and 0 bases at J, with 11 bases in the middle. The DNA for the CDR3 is TGTGCCAGCAGCCAGGCGACAGCGCCTAACTATGGCTACACCTTC. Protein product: CASSQATAPNYGYTF.

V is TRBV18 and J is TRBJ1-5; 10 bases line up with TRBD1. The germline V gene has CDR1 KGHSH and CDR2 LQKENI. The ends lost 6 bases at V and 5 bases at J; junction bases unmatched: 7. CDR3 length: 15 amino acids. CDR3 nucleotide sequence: TGTGCCAGCTCGCGGGACAGGGGTCGGCATCAGCCCCAGCATTTT. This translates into CASSRDRGRHQPQHF.

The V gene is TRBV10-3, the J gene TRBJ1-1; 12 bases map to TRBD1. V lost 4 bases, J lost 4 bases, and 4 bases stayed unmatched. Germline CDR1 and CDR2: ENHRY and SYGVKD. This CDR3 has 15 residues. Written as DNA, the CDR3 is TGTGCCATCAGTGCGCCGGGACAGGGGGCCACTGAAGCTTTCTTT. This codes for CAISAPGQGATEAFF.

This CDR3 reads CASSGGRSNTGELFF. The CDR3 nucleotides are TGCGCCAGCAGCGGGGGGCGGTCGAACACCGGGGAGCTGTTTTTT. The chain recombines TRBV5-1 with TRBJ2-2; D is tentatively TRBD1 or TRBD2 (6 bases each). Germline CDR1 SGHRS, CDR2 YFSETQ. The germline V and J ends were trimmed by 4 bases and 0 bases, with 10 bases remaining between them. This CDR3 has 15 amino acids.

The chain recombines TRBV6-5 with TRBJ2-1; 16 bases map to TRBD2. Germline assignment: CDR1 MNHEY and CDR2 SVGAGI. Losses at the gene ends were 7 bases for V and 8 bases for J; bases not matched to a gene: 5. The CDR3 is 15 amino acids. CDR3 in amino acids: CASILGTSGRDEQFF. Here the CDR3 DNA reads TGTGCCAGCATCCTCGGGACTAGCGGGAGGGATGAGCAGTTCTTC.

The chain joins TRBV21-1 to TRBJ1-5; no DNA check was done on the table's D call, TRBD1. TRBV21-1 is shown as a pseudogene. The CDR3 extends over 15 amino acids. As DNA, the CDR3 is TGTGCCAGCAGCAAACTTAACAGGGAGCAGCAGCCCCAGCATTTT. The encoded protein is CASSKLNREQQPQHF.

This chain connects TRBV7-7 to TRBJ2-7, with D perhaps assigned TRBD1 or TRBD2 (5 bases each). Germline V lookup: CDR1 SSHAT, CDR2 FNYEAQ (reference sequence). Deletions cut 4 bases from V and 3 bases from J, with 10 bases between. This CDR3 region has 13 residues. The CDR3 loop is CASSSGTHYEQYF. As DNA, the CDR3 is TGTGCCAGCAGCTCAGGGACGCACTACGAGCAGTACTTC.

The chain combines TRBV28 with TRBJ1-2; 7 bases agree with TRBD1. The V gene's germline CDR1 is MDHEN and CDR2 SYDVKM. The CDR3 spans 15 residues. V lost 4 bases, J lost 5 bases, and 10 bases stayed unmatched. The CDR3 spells CASSSPASGGYGYTF. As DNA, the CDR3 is TGTGCCAGCAGTTCGCCCGCCTCAGGGGGGTATGGCTACACCTTC.

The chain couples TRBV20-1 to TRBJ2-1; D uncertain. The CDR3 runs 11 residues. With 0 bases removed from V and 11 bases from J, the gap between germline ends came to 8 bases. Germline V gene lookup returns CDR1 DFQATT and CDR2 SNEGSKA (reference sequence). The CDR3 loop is CSARDSPKQFF. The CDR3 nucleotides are TGCAGTGCTAGAGATAGCCCCAAGCAGTTCTTC.

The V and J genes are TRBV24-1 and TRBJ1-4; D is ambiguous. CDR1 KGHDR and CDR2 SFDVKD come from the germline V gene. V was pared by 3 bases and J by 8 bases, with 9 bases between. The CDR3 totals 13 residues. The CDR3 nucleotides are TGTGCCACCAGTGATGGCAACGAAGAAAAACTGTTTTTT. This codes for CATSDGNEEKLFF.

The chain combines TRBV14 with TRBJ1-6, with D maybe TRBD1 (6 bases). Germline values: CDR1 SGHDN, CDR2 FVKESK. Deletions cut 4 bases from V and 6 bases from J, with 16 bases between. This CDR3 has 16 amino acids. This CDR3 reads CASSPQGHGTNSPLHF. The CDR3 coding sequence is TGTGCCAGCAGCCCACAGGGTCACGGTACTAATTCACCCCTCCACTTT.